This entry describes one T cell receptor beta chain. One end of the junction is discordant with germline, which a read error may explain. The length of the CDR3 is 16 residues. Looked up from germline, CDR1 is LNHNV and CDR2 is YYDKDF (reference sequence). The record originates from a study of blood T cell repertoires in COVID-19. Some clones are missing from TCRdb's copy, which holds only in-frame ones; the method was immunoSEQ multiplex PCR. The sample shows approximately 97,000 clones, around 73% of them seen only once. Sequenced input: peripheral blood. This sequence originates from a man in his sixties with active or convalescent COVID-19. The rearrangement joins TRBV15 to TRBJ2-5, with D perhaps TRBD2 (5 bases). CDR3 in DNA: TGTGTCACCAGCAGAGATCTATCGGCGGGCGGGGAGACCCAGTACTTC. This sequence encodes CVTSRDLSAGGETQYF. Based on the CDR3 plus reference TRBV15 and TRBJ2-5, the full variable domain is DAMVIQNPRYQVTQFGKPVTLSCSQTLNHNVMYWYQQKSSQAPKLLFHYYDKDFNNEADTPDNFQSRRPNTSFCFLDIRSPGLGDTAMYLCVTSRDLSAGGETQYFGPGTRLLVL.